A selection of T cell receptor beta chains follows, all from one sample in a study of cytomegalovirus exposure and HLA in healthy donors. Assay used: immunoSEQ multiplex PCR; TCRdb lists only in-frame clones, some missing. In the table there are 150,000 or so clones, under 85% of which are singletons. Sequencing was done on a sample of PBMCs. Source of these receptors: a woman between 40 and 50 years old in good health and CMV-seropositive. CDR3s include the opening cysteine and the closing phenylalanine or tryptophan. The order of the fields is CDR3 length, D gene, J gene, clone size, V gene, CDR3 protein, CDR3 DNA. D genes are given only for firm matches. A row's size may be missing; if present it is once, few, many or a size class.

len: 12; d_gene: .; j_gene: TRBJ1-5; abundance: .; v_gene: TRBV28; CDR3aa: CASSGPGQPQHF; CDR3nt: TGTGCCAGCAGTGGCCCCGGGCAGCCCCAGCATTTT
len: 16; d_gene: TRBD1; j_gene: TRBJ1-2; abundance: .; v_gene: TRBV19; CDR3aa: CASSPGTGVLGYGYTF; CDR3nt: TGTGCCAGTAGTCCCGGGACAGGGGTGTTGGGCTATGGCTACACCTTC
len: 14; d_gene: .; j_gene: TRBJ2-5; abundance: .; v_gene: TRBV10-3; CDR3aa: CAIRRTGLQETQYF; CDR3nt: TGTGCCATCAGGAGAACAGGGTTACAAGAGACCCAGTACTTC
len: 13; d_gene: .; j_gene: TRBJ2-3; abundance: .; v_gene: TRBV10-1; CDR3aa: CASRRDPTDTQYF; CDR3nt: TGCGCCAGCAGGCGGGATCCCACAGATACGCAGTATTTT
len: 12; d_gene: .; j_gene: TRBJ2-7; abundance: .; v_gene: TRBV27; CDR3aa: CASSRGTYEQYF; CDR3nt: TGTGCCAGCAGTAGGGGAACCTACGAGCAGTACTTC
len: 15; d_gene: TRBD2; j_gene: TRBJ2-1; abundance: .; v_gene: TRBV7-7; CDR3aa: CASSSLAGGYNEQFF; CDR3nt: TGTGCCAGCAGCTCCCTAGCGGGGGGCTACAATGAGCAGTTCTTC
len: 14; d_gene: TRBD1; j_gene: TRBJ2-3; abundance: .; v_gene: TRBV18; CDR3aa: CASALKQGTDTQYF; CDR3nt: TGTGCCAGCGCCCTAAAACAGGGGACAGATACGCAGTATTTT
len: 15; d_gene: TRBD1; j_gene: TRBJ1-2; abundance: .; v_gene: TRBV7-6; CDR3aa: CASSPRQGQGYGYTF; CDR3nt: TGTGCCAGCAGCCCTAGACAGGGGCAGGGCTATGGCTACACCTTC
len: 12; d_gene: .; j_gene: TRBJ1-2; abundance: .; v_gene: TRBV25-1; CDR3aa: CASRTETWGYTF; CDR3nt: TGTGCCAGCCGTACGGAGACTTGGGGCTACACCTTC
len: 16; d_gene: TRBD1; j_gene: TRBJ2-2; abundance: .; v_gene: TRBV2; CDR3aa: CASSLQGAVNTGELFF; CDR3nt: TGTGCCAGCAGCTTACAGGGGGCTGTAAACACCGGGGAGCTGTTTTTT
len: 16; d_gene: TRBD2; j_gene: TRBJ2-7; abundance: .; v_gene: TRBV4-1; CDR3aa: CASSQTSSGASYEQYF; CDR3nt: TGCGCCAGCAGCCAGACAAGCAGCGGGGCATCCTACGAGCAGTACTTC
len: 13; d_gene: TRBD1; j_gene: TRBJ1-1; abundance: .; v_gene: TRBV28; CDR3aa: CASSLDRGLWAFF; CDR3nt: TGTGCCAGCAGTTTAGACAGGGGGCTTTGGGCTTTCTTT
len: 13; d_gene: .; j_gene: TRBJ2-7; abundance: .; v_gene: TRBV6-1; CDR3aa: CASSDRNSYEQYF; CDR3nt: TGTGCCAGCAGTGACCGGAATAGCTACGAGCAGTACTTC
len: 14; d_gene: .; j_gene: TRBJ1-5; abundance: .; v_gene: TRBV4-2; CDR3aa: CASSQDPGYQPQHF; CDR3nt: TGTGCCAGCAGCCAAGATCCGGGTTATCAGCCCCAGCATTTT
len: 13; d_gene: TRBD1; j_gene: TRBJ2-2; abundance: .; v_gene: TRBV10-3; CDR3aa: CAITWDRAGELFF; CDR3nt: TGTGCCATCACGTGGGACAGGGCGGGGGAGCTGTTTTTT
len: 16; d_gene: .; j_gene: TRBJ1-1; abundance: few; v_gene: TRBV19; CDR3aa: CASTKGTEHMNTEAFF; CDR3nt: TGTGCCAGTACCAAAGGGACTGAACACATGAACACTGAAGCTTTCTTT
len: 14; d_gene: TRBD1; j_gene: TRBJ1-4; abundance: once; v_gene: TRBV28; CDR3aa: CASSTQGGSEKLFF; CDR3nt: TGTGCCAGCAGTACGCAGGGGGGTAGTGAAAAACTGTTTTTT
len: 14; d_gene: TRBD1; j_gene: TRBJ2-1; abundance: .; v_gene: TRBV12-5; CDR3aa: CASGRGTGIKEQFF; CDR3nt: TGTGCTAGTGGGCGCGGGACAGGAATAAAAGAGCAGTTCTTC
len: 16; d_gene: .; j_gene: TRBJ1-2; abundance: .; v_gene: TRBV6-6; CDR3aa: CASSSLRGSLNYGYTF; CDR3nt: TGTGCCAGCAGTTCGCTCCGCGGATCACTAAACTATGGCTACACCTTC
len: 13; d_gene: .; j_gene: TRBJ2-7; abundance: .; v_gene: TRBV5-1; CDR3aa: CASTGDNSYEQYF; CDR3nt: TGCGCCAGCACCGGGGACAACTCCTACGAGCAGTACTTC
len: 16; d_gene: .; j_gene: TRBJ1-1; abundance: .; v_gene: TRBV6-1; CDR3aa: CASSAAPRGMNTEAFF; CDR3nt: TGTGCCAGCAGTGCTGCACCCAGGGGAATGAACACTGAAGCTTTCTTT
len: 12; d_gene: .; j_gene: TRBJ1-1; abundance: .; v_gene: TRBV6-5; CDR3aa: CASSQSVTEAFF; CDR3nt: TGTGCCAGCAGTCAATCAGTCACTGAAGCTTTCTTT
len: 14; d_gene: TRBD2; j_gene: TRBJ2-7; abundance: .; v_gene: TRBV28; CDR3aa: CASTESGSSYEQYF; CDR3nt: TGTGCCAGCACCGAAAGCGGGAGCTCCTACGAGCAGTACTTC
len: 16; d_gene: .; j_gene: TRBJ1-6; abundance: .; v_gene: TRBV9; CDR3aa: CASSVGGGSYNSPLHF; CDR3nt: TGTGCCAGCAGCGTAGGAGGGGGATCCTATAATTCACCCCTCCACTTT
len: 14; d_gene: .; j_gene: TRBJ2-5; abundance: few; v_gene: TRBV5-6; CDR3aa: CASSLIQGRETQYF; CDR3nt: TGTGCCAGCAGCTTGATACAGGGTCGAGAGACCCAGTACTTC
len: 15; d_gene: .; j_gene: TRBJ1-2; abundance: .; v_gene: TRBV5-5; CDR3aa: CASSLDGGFNYGYTF; CDR3nt: TGTGCCAGCAGCTTGGACGGAGGTTTTAACTATGGCTACACCTTC
len: 15; d_gene: TRBD2; j_gene: TRBJ2-3; abundance: .; v_gene: TRBV7-3; CDR3aa: CASSETRGGADTQYF; CDR3nt: TGTGCCAGCAGCGAAACGCGGGGGGGGGCAGATACGCAGTATTTT
len: 15; d_gene: .; j_gene: TRBJ2-1; abundance: .; v_gene: TRBV6-1; CDR3aa: CASSWRDAFSNEQFF; CDR3nt: TGTGCCAGCAGCTGGAGAGACGCATTCAGCAATGAGCAGTTCTTC
len: 15; d_gene: TRBD1; j_gene: TRBJ1-6; abundance: .; v_gene: TRBV27; CDR3aa: CASSPVSTGPSPLHF; CDR3nt: TGTGCCAGCAGTCCCGTATCGACAGGGCCTTCACCCCTCCACTTT